This is a list of T cell receptor beta chains from one sample in a study of naive and memory T cell subsets. TCRdb itself ran the UMI-ligation and nested PCR reads through MiXCR, one entry per CDR3 protein. The sample lists 20,000 to 25,000 distinct CDR3 sequences; about 6.1% were seen once. This specimen consisted of skin, obtained from a tuberculin skin test site. These receptors originate from an adult in good health. CDR3s include the opening cysteine and the closing phenylalanine or tryptophan. A D gene is named only where the DNA matches it firmly. Size values are once, few and many counts, or a class for expanded clones, and some rows have none.

v_call,d_call,clone_size,j_call,cdr3_aa,cdr3_nt
TRBV18,.,many,TRBJ2-2,CASSPGNVSPNTGELFF,TGTGCCAGCTCACCCGGAAACGTTTCCCCTAACACCGGGGAGCTGTTTTTT
TRBV4-3,TRBD2,medium-sized,TRBJ2-1,CASSQDGLAGGHNEQFF,TGCGCCAGCAGCCAAGACGGCCTAGCGGGGGGACACAATGAGCAGTTCTTC
TRBV4-3,TRBD1,many,TRBJ2-7,CASSQGTGGTYEQYF,TGCGCCAGCAGCCAAGGGACAGGGGGTACTTACGAGCAGTACTTC
TRBV3-1,.,many,TRBJ1-2,CASSQGSPGHFNYGYTF,TGTGCCAGCAGCCAAGGATCTCCGGGACACTTTAACTATGGCTACACCTTC
TRBV5-1,.,many,TRBJ2-5,CASSLREETQYF,TGCGCCAGCAGCTTGAGGGAAGAGACCCAGTACTTC
TRBV3-1,.,many,TRBJ2-1,CASSQDGKLYNEQFF,TGTGCCAGCAGCCAAGATGGGAAACTTTACAATGAGCAGTTCTTC
TRBV6-4,TRBD1,many,TRBJ2-1,CASSDWAGGVNEQFF,TGTGCCAGCAGTGACTGGGCAGGGGGTGTGAATGAGCAGTTCTTC
TRBV20-1,TRBD2,few,TRBJ2-3,CSALKAPGLAGTDTQYF,TGCAGCGCGCTGAAAGCTCCGGGACTAGCGGGAACAGATACGCAGTATTTT
TRBV28,TRBD2,many,TRBJ2-3,CASSFILAGTTDTQYF,TGTGCCAGCAGTTTCATCCTAGCGGGGACCACAGATACGCAGTATTTT
TRBV27,.,many,TRBJ1-2,CASSRYNYGYTF,TGTGCCAGCAGTCGTTATAACTATGGCTACACCTTC
TRBV13,.,many,TRBJ1-3,CASSNHKDSDRDRNTIYF,TGTGCCAGCAGCAATCATAAAGACTCAGACCGGGACAGAAACACCATATATTTT
TRBV6-2/TRBV6-3,.,many,TRBJ1-1,CASSYPWSLNTEAFF,TGTGCCAGCAGTTATCCTTGGTCCTTGAACACTGAAGCTTTCTTT
TRBV7-8,TRBD1,many,TRBJ2-1,CASSLGTANNEQFF,TGTGCCAGCAGCTTGGGGACAGCAAACAATGAGCAGTTCTTC
TRBV5-1,.,many,TRBJ2-3,CASSLLQRDTQYF,TGCGCCAGCAGCTTGCTTCAGAGAGATACGCAGTATTTT
TRBV7-9,TRBD2,many,TRBJ2-1,CASTQGLAVYNEQFF,TGTGCCAGCACTCAGGGACTAGCGGTTTACAATGAGCAGTTCTTC
TRBV6-5,TRBD1,.,TRBJ1-2,CASSYSPTGNYGDTF,TGTGCCAGCAGTTACTCCCCGACAGGGAACTATGGCGACACCTTC
TRBV9,TRBD1,many,TRBJ2-5,CASSGTGVETQYF,TGTGCCAGCAGTGGTACAGGGGTAGAGACCCAGTACTTC
TRBV20-1,.,many,TRBJ2-7,CSAQGQGASVRGYEQYF,TGCAGTGCCCAAGGTCAAGGGGCTAGCGTCCGAGGCTACGAGCAGTACTTC
TRBV7-9,.,many,TRBJ1-3,CASSLESGNTIYF,TGTGCCAGCAGCTTAGAAAGTGGAAACACCATATATTTT
TRBV6-1,TRBD1,medium-sized,TRBJ2-3,CASSVGQGPDTQYF,TGTGCCAGCAGCGTAGGACAGGGGCCAGATACGCAGTATTTT
TRBV20-1,TRBD2,.,TRBJ2-2,CSARDRLSGLAGENTGELFF,TGCAGTGCTAGAGATCGTTTGTCAGGGCTAGCGGGAGAAAACACCGGGGAGCTGTTTTTT
TRBV29-1,.,many,TRBJ2-1,CSVDEGNEQFF,TGCAGCGTTGACGAGGGCAATGAGCAGTTCTTC
TRBV20-1,TRBD2,many,TRBJ2-7,CSARGAGGPEQYF,TGCAGTGCTAGAGGTGCGGGAGGGCCCGAGCAGTACTTC
TRBV20-1,.,many,TRBJ2-7,CSARDALARSYEQYF,TGCAGTGCTAGAGATGCCCTAGCGCGCTCCTACGAGCAGTACTTC
TRBV4-3,.,medium-sized,TRBJ2-7,CASSQDWNAASYEQYF,TGCGCCAGCAGCCAAGATTGGAATGCGGCTTCCTACGAGCAGTACTTC
TRBV7-3,TRBD1,many,TRBJ2-1,CASSSPTGGASYNEQFF,TGTGCCAGCAGCTCCCCGACAGGGGGCGCTTCCTACAATGAGCAGTTCTTC
TRBV6-6,TRBD2,many,TRBJ2-2,CASSNIDLAVTGELFF,TGTGCCAGCAGCAACATAGATCTAGCGGTAACCGGGGAGCTGTTTTTT
TRBV28,.,many,TRBJ2-7,CASSLQGTTYEQYF,TGTGCCAGCAGTTTACAGGGGACCACCTACGAGCAGTACTTC
TRBV11-2,TRBD2,many,TRBJ2-1,CASSASRLAGEGAYNEQFF,TGTGCCAGCAGCGCGTCGAGACTAGCGGGAGAGGGGGCCTACAATGAGCAGTTCTTC
TRBV29-1,.,many,TRBJ2-7,CSGGDVAEQYF,TGCAGCGGAGGGGATGTGGCCGAGCAGTACTTC
TRBV7-2,.,medium-sized,TRBJ2-7,CASSPTGRHEQYF,TGTGCCAGCAGCCCCACGGGACGCCACGAGCAGTACTTC
TRBV13,.,medium-sized,TRBJ2-1,CASSLRPLEQFF,TGTGCCAGCAGCTTAAGACCACTTGAGCAGTTCTTC
TRBV6-5,TRBD1,many,TRBJ2-7,CASSYGGQEKIYEQYF,TGTGCCAGCAGTTACGGGGGACAGGAGAAAATCTACGAGCAGTACTTC
TRBV2,.,medium-sized,TRBJ2-1,CASSSRNEQFF,TGTGCCAGCAGTAGCCGCAATGAGCAGTTCTTC
TRBV4-2,TRBD1,.,TRBJ1-1,CASSPTRRRRDRATEAFF,TGTGCCAGCAGCCCTACAAGACGTCGAAGGGACAGGGCCACTGAAGCTTTCTTT
TRBV4-3,TRBD2,many,TRBJ2-7,CASSHVGTSALFEQYF,TGCGCCAGCAGCCACGTCGGGACTAGCGCCCTCTTCGAGCAGTACTTC
TRBV9,.,many,TRBJ2-6,CASSWGSLGANVLTF,TGTGCCAGCAGCTGGGGTTCTCTCGGGGCCAACGTCCTGACTTTC
TRBV4-1,.,few,TRBJ1-3,CASSSVSGNTIYF,TGCGCCAGCAGCTCAGTCAGCGGAAACACCATATATTTT
TRBV7-2,.,medium-sized,TRBJ2-3,CASSFQTGDTDTQYF,TGTGCCAGCAGCTTTCAAACGGGAGATACAGATACGCAGTATTTT
TRBV9,.,many,TRBJ2-7,CASSVGEGVSYEQYF,TGTGCCAGCAGCGTAGGAGAGGGCGTCTCCTACGAGCAGTACTTC